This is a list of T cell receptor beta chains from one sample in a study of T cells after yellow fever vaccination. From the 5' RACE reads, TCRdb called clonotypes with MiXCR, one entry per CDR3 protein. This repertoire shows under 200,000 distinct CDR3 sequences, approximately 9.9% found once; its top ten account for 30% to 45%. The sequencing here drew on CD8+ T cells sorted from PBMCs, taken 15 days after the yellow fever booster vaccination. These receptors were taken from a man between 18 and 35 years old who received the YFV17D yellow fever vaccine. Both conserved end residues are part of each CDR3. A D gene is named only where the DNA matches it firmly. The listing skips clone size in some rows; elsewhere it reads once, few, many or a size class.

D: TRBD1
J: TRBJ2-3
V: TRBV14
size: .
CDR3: CASSRGQGTDTQYF
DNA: TGTGCCAGCAGCCGTGGACAGGGCACAGATACGCAGTATTTT

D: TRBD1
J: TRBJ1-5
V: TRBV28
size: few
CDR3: CASSRPTGDLDQPQHF
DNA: TGTGCCAGCAGCAGACCGACAGGGGACCTCGATCAGCCCCAGCATTTT

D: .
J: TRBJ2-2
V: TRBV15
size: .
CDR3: CATSSGTGTRNTGELFF
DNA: TGTGCCACCAGCAGCGGGACAGGGACTAGGAACACCGGGGAGCTGTTTTTT

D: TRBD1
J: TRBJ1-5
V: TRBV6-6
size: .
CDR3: CASSDLTGVQPQHF
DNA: TGTGCCAGCAGTGATCTTACAGGGGTTCAGCCCCAGCATTTT

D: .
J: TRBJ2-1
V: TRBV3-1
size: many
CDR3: CASSPGSSYNEQFF
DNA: TGTGCCAGCAGCCCAGGGAGCTCCTACAATGAGCAGTTCTTC

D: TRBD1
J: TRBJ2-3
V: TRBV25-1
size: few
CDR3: CASSAPGTALNTDTQYF
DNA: TGTGCCAGCAGCGCCCCCGGGACAGCTTTGAACACAGATACGCAGTATTTT

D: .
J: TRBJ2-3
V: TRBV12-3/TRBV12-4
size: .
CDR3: CASSPRAAYERDTQYF
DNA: TGTGCCAGCAGTCCCAGGGCGGCGTACGAAAGAGATACGCAGTATTTT

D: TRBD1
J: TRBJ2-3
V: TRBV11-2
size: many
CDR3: CASTQGQGARNTQYF
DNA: TGTGCCAGCACCCAAGGACAGGGGGCGCGGAATACGCAGTATTTT

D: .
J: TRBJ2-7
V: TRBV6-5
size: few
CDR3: CASSHVGASLKVRYEQYF
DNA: TGTGCCAGCAGCCACGTAGGGGCTAGCTTGAAGGTTAGGTACGAGCAGTACTTC

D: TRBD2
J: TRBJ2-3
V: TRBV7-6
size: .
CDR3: CASSLAQLAGPDTQYF
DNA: TGTGCCAGCAGCTTAGCGCAGTTAGCGGGGCCAGATACGCAGTATTTT

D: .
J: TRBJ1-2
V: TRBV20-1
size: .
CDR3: CSARDDWEAGYTF
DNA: TGCAGTGCTAGAGACGATTGGGAGGCTGGCTACACCTTC

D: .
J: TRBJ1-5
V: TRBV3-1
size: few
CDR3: CASSPGEGRQPQHF
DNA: TGTGCCAGCAGCCCAGGGGAGGGAAGACAGCCCCAGCATTTT

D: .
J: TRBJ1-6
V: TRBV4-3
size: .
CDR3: CASSQGGTPGSPLHF
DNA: TGCGCCAGCAGCCAAGGGGGGACACCCGGGTCACCCCTCCACTTT

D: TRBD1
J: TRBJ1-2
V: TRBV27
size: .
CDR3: CASSLSVTGGGYTF
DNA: TGTGCCAGCAGTTTAAGCGTGACAGGGGGTGGCTACACCTTC

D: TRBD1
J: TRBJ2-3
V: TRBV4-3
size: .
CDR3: CASSLGQGPSTDTQYF
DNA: TGCGCCAGCAGCCTCGGACAGGGACCTAGCACAGATACGCAGTATTTT

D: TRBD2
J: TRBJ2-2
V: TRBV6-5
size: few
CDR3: CASSPAGGGNGELFF
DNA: TGTGCCAGCAGCCCGGCGGGAGGGGGGAACGGGGAGCTGTTTTTT

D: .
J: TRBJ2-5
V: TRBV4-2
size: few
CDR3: CASSQDRGSSETQYF
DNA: TGTGCCAGCAGCCAAGATAGGGGGTCTTCGGAGACCCAGTACTTC

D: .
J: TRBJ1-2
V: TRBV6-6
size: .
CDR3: CASREVNGYTF
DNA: TGTGCCAGCCGTGAGGTGAACGGCTACACCTTC

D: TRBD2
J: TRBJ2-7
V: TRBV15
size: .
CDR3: CATSGAAGGGHEQYF
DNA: TGTGCCACCAGCGGGGCAGCGGGGGGGGGGCACGAGCAGTACTTC

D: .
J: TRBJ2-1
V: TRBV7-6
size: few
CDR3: CASSVLSGNEQFF
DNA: TGTGCCAGCAGCGTCCTTAGCGGAAATGAGCAGTTCTTC

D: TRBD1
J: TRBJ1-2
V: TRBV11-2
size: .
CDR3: CASSLWTGEYGYTF
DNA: TGTGCCAGCAGCTTATGGACAGGAGAATATGGCTACACCTTC

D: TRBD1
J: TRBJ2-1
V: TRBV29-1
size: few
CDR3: CSVEGQGARNEQFF
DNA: TGCAGCGTTGAGGGACAGGGGGCGCGAAATGAGCAGTTCTTC

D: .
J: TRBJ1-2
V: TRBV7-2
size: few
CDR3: CASPDGLNGYTF
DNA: TGTGCCAGCCCGGATGGACTCAATGGCTACACCTTC

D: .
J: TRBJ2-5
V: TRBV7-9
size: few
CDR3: CASSLVRLKQETQYF
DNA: TGTGCCAGCAGCTTAGTACGGCTGAAACAAGAGACCCAGTACTTC

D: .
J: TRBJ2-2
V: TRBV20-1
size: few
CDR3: CSASLWAWGTGELFF
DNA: TGCAGTGCTAGCCTCTGGGCCTGGGGCACCGGGGAGCTGTTTTTT

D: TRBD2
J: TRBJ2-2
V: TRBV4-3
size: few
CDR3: CASSQDRGGWNTGELFF
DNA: TGCGCCAGCAGCCAAGATCGGGGGGGCTGGAACACCGGGGAGCTGTTTTTT

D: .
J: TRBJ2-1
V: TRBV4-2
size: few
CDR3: CASSQAVKGEFSYNEQFF
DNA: TGTGCCAGCAGCCAGGCGGTGAAGGGGGAGTTCTCCTACAATGAGCAGTTCTTC

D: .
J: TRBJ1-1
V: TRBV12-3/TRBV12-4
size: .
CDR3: CASSLGRAEAFF
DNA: TGTGCCAGCAGTTTGGGTAGGGCTGAAGCTTTCTTT

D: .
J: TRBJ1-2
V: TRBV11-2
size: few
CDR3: CASRRLVGRPIRGYTF
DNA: TGTGCCAGCAGGAGACTTGTGGGACGGCCAATACGCGGCTACACCTTC

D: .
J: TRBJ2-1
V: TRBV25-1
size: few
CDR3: CASSEYYSAVPDNEQFF
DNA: TGTGCCAGCAGTGAATACTATTCGGCCGTACCTGACAATGAGCAGTTCTTC

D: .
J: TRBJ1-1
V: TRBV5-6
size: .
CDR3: CASSLYSMNTEAFF
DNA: TGTGCCAGCAGCTTGTACAGCATGAACACTGAAGCTTTCTTT

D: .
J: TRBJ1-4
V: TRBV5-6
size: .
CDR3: CASSLLLRGHNEKLFF
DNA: TGTGCCAGCAGCTTGCTTTTGCGGGGTCATAATGAAAAACTGTTTTTT

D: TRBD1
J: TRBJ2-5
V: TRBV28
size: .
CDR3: CASSLGQGTETQYF
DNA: TGTGCCAGCAGTCTGGGACAGGGGACGGAGACCCAGTACTTC

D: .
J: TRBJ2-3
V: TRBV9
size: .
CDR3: CASSVVARYTDTQYF
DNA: TGTGCCAGCAGCGTAGTGGCCAGATACACAGATACGCAGTATTTT

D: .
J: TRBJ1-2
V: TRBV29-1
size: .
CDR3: CSVEVDSGYGYTF
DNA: TGCAGCGTTGAAGTAGACAGCGGCTATGGCTACACCTTC

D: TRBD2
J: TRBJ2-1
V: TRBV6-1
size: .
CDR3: CASSDLAGGKDEQFF
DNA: TGTGCCAGCAGTGACCTAGCGGGGGGTAAGGATGAGCAGTTCTTC

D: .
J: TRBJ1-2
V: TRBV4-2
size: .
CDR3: CASSAASDYGYTF
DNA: TGTGCCAGCAGCGCTGCCAGCGATTATGGCTACACCTTC

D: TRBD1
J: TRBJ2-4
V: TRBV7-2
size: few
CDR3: CASSSTDRAGIQYF
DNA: TGTGCCAGCAGCTCAACGGACAGGGCGGGTATTCAGTACTTC

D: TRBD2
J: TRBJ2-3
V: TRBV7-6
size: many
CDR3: CASSLVRRGARTDTQYF
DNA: TGTGCCAGCAGCTTAGTTCGGCGGGGGGCTCGCACAGATACGCAGTATTTT

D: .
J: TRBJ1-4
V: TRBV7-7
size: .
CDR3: CASSLALGEKLFF
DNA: TGTGCCAGCAGCTTAGCGTTAGGGGAAAAACTGTTTTTT

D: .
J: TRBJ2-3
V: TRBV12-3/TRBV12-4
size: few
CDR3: CASTPPGTDTQYF
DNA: TGTGCCAGCACCCCCCCGGGCACAGATACGCAGTATTTT

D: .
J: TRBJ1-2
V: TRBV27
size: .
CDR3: CASSLGGVGYTF
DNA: TGTGCCAGCAGTTTAGGTGGGGTTGGCTACACCTTC

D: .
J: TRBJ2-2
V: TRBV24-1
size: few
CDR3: CATSDWGNTGELFF
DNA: TGTGCCACCAGTGATTGGGGGAACACCGGGGAGCTGTTTTTT

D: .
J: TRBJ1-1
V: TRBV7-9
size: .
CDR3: CASSFKTGLLTEAFF
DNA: TGTGCCAGCAGTTTTAAAACAGGGCTCCTCACTGAAGCTTTCTTT

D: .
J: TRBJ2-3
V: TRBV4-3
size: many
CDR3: CASSQDLRSTDTQYF
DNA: TGCGCCAGCAGCCAAGATCTGAGGAGCACAGATACGCAGTATTTT

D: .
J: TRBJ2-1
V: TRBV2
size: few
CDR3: CASSGLSDEQFF
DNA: TGTGCCAGCAGTGGTCTCAGTGATGAGCAGTTCTTC

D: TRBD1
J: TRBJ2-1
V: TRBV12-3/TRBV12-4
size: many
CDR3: CASSLGQGALFF
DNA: TGTGCCAGCAGTTTAGGTCAGGGGGCTCTGTTCTTC

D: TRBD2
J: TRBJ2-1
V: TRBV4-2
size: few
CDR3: CASSQGPGGEQFF
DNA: TGTGCCAGCAGCCAAGGACCGGGGGGTGAGCAGTTCTTC

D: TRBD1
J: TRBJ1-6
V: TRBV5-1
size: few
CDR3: CASSFSGTGSSPLHF
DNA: TGCGCCAGCAGCTTCTCCGGGACAGGGTCCTCACCCCTCCACTTT